Listed below are T cell receptor beta chains from one sample, sequenced in a study of identical twins. TCRdb reanalysed the 5' RACE reads using MiXCR and keeps one entry per CDR3 protein. Of hundreds of thousands of distinct CDR3 sequences listed, around 10% were seen once; the top ten hold 5% to 5.5%. The sequenced material came from memory (CD45RO+) T cells sorted from blood. The receptors come from a young woman in good health. Each CDR3 is given with its conserved first and last residue. A D gene is named only where the DNA matches it firmly. Size is stated for part of the rows, as once, few or many counts, or as a class when the clone is expanded.

abundance	v_gene	j_gene	d_gene	len	CDR3nt	CDR3aa
many	TRBV10-3	TRBJ2-5	-	14	TGTGCCATCAGTGATTCCGGGCGGGTGGAGACCCAGTACTTC	CAISDSGRVETQYF
few	TRBV7-5	TRBJ1-3	-	16	-	CISVSEAPGGENTIYF
-	TRBV6-5	TRBJ2-1	-	13	TGTGCCAGCAGTTACGGGGGGTACAATGAGCAGTTCTTC	CASSYGGYNEQFF
-	TRBV29-1	TRBJ2-2	TRBD2	15	TGCAGCGTTGAAGGACTAGCGGGGAACACCGGGGAGCTGTTTTTT	CSVEGLAGNTGELFF
few	TRBV6-1	TRBJ2-3	TRBD2	15	TGTGCCAGCAGTCCGGGACTAGGGGGTTCAGATACGCAGTATTTT	CASSPGLGGSDTQYF
many	TRBV6-5	TRBJ1-1	-	13	TGTGCCAGCAGTTACGCTATGTGGACAGAAGCTTTCTTT	CASSYAMWTEAFF
-	TRBV20-1	TRBJ2-5	-	12	TGCAGTGCTAGGGCATACCAAGAGACCCAGTACTTC	CSARAYQETQYF
-	TRBV6-4	TRBJ2-1	TRBD2	17	TGTGCCAGCAGTGACTCGAGGGGTAGCGGGGGATACAATGAGCAGTTCTTC	CASSDSRGSGGYNEQFF
-	TRBV20-1	TRBJ2-1	-	13	TGCAGTGCCGGACCCGAAGGGTTCAATGAGCAGTTCTTC	CSAGPEGFNEQFF
few	TRBV12-3/TRBV12-4	TRBJ1-2	-	15	TGTGCCAGCAGTTTAATGGGCGGCAGAGACTATGGCTACACCTTC	CASSLMGGRDYGYTF
few	TRBV6-2/TRBV6-3	TRBJ2-5	-	13	TGTGCCAGCAGCCGCGGGATTCGCGAGACCCAGTACTTC	CASSRGIRETQYF
few	TRBV4-3	TRBJ2-3	-	17	TGCGCCAGCAGCCAAGAACCCCCCGGGGATGTGGGAGATACGCAGTATTTT	CASSQEPPGDVGDTQYF
-	TRBV20-1	TRBJ1-3	TRBD1	11	TGCAGTGCTAGTGATGGGGACAGGAGGGGTTTT	CSASDGDRRGF
few	TRBV20-1	TRBJ2-1	TRBD2	16	TGCAGTGCTCGCATACTAGCGGGAAGAGGCTACAATGAGCAGTTCTTC	CSARILAGRGYNEQFF
many	TRBV3-1	TRBJ1-4	-	16	TGTGCCAGCAGCCAAGGTTTCGGGGGAACTAATGAAAAACTGTTTTTT	CASSQGFGGTNEKLFF
few	TRBV7-9	TRBJ2-7	-	13	TGTGCCAGTGAGGGGCAATTGGGCTACGAGCAGTACTTC	CASEGQLGYEQYF
many	TRBV12-3/TRBV12-4	TRBJ2-5	TRBD2	16	TGTGCCAGCAGTCTCCTAGCGGGGGCCCCCAAAGAGACCCAGTACTTC	CASSLLAGAPKETQYF
few	TRBV12-3/TRBV12-4	TRBJ1-1	-	13	TGTGCCAGCAGTTTCTCGTTCGGGACTGAAGCTTTCTTT	CASSFSFGTEAFF
few	TRBV27	TRBJ2-7	-	13	TGTGCCAGCAGTGTAGTTGGGCACTACGAGCAGTACTTC	CASSVVGHYEQYF
many	TRBV20-1	TRBJ2-3	TRBD1	13	TGCAGTGCTAGAGCAGGGGGCGTAGATACGCAGTATTTT	CSARAGGVDTQYF
-	TRBV6-1	TRBJ2-2	-	16	TGTGCCAGCAGTGAAACCCCGGGACAGAACACCGGGGAGCTGTTTTTT	CASSETPGQNTGELFF
few	TRBV9	TRBJ1-2	TRBD1	11	TGTGCCACGAGGGGGCCGTATGGCTACACCTTC	CATRGPYGYTF